This is a list of T cell receptor beta chains from one sample in a study of memory CD4+ T cells and cytomegalovirus serostatus. Here immunoSEQ multiplex PCR was the method, and the copy in TCRdb shows in-frame clones only, minus some. The sample lists about 96,000 clones; roughly 80% were seen once. The material sequenced was memory CD4+ T cells from blood. Receptor source: an adult in good health and CMV-seropositive. CDR3s include the opening cysteine and the closing phenylalanine or tryptophan. The D gene is left open where the match is weak. A clone size is listed for some rows: how often the clone was seen (once, few, many), or a class if it is expanded.

D	V	J	size	DNA	CDR3
.	TRBV5-4	TRBJ1-1	.	TGTGCCAGCAGCTCCCCCCAGAGTAACACTGAAGCTTTCTTT	CASSSPQSNTEAFF
.	TRBV5-6	TRBJ1-3	.	TGTGCCAGCAGCTTGGTGGACACTCGGAACACCATATATTTT	CASSLVDTRNTIYF
.	TRBV6-1	TRBJ2-2	once	TGTGCCAGCAGTGCGTCTCGTAACACCGGGGAGCTGTTTTTT	CASSASRNTGELFF
.	TRBV18	TRBJ1-1	once	TGTGCCAGCTCACCCACGGGATACGGCACTGAAGCTTTCTTT	CASSPTGYGTEAFF
TRBD1	TRBV19	TRBJ1-4	.	TGTGCCAGTAGATCGACCCCCGGGACAGGGCAGGAAAAACTGTTTTTT	CASRSTPGTGQEKLFF
.	TRBV9	TRBJ1-4	.	TGTGCCAGCAGCGTAGGCGGGAATGAAAAACTGTTTTTT	CASSVGGNEKLFF
.	TRBV30	TRBJ2-5	few	TGTGCCTGGAGTGTACCGGCTACCCGGGGGACCCAGTACTTC	CAWSVPATRGTQYF
.	TRBV10-1	TRBJ2-1	.	TGCGCCAGCAGTGAGATGCGGGGCTCCTACAATGAGCAGTTCTTC	CASSEMRGSYNEQFF
.	TRBV7-9	TRBJ2-6	few	TGTGCCAGCAGCTTAGCGCAGGGAACTGGGGCCAACGTCCTGACTTTC	CASSLAQGTGANVLTF
.	TRBV5-4	TRBJ2-7	.	TGTGCCAGCAGCTTGGGGTCCACCCCCGGACAGCGCTACGAGCAGTACTTC	CASSLGSTPGQRYEQYF
.	TRBV6-1	TRBJ2-5	.	TGTGCCAGCAGTGTACTAGCCCGGAAACAAGAGACCCAGTACTTC	CASSVLARKQETQYF
.	TRBV29-1	TRBJ1-2	.	TGCAGCGTTGAGGGGCAGGGACGCGGCTATGGCTACACCTTC	CSVEGQGRGYGYTF
.	TRBV5-6	TRBJ1-1	few	TGTGCCAGCAGCCGGGACAACAACCCAAGGGGAGCTTTCTTT	CASSRDNNPRGAFF
.	TRBV4-1	TRBJ1-1	.	TGCGCCAGCAGCCCTGAAGGGGTCACTGAAGCTTTCTTT	CASSPEGVTEAFF
TRBD2	TRBV20-1	TRBJ2-7	.	TGCAGTGCTGGGGGGGGGTACGAGCAGTACTTC	CSAGGGYEQYF
TRBD1	TRBV7-7	TRBJ2-2	.	TGTGCTAGCAGCTCGGGACAGACTCTGCCCGGGGAGCTGTTTTTT	CASSSGQTLPGELFF
TRBD1	TRBV6-5	TRBJ1-1	few	TGTGCCAGCAGTTCGACAGGGTCCATGAACACTGAAGCTTTCTTT	CASSSTGSMNTEAFF
TRBD1	TRBV28	TRBJ2-1	few	TGTGCCAGCAGCCAGGGACAGGGAGGGAAAAATGAGCAGTTCTTC	CASSQGQGGKNEQFF
TRBD2	TRBV27	TRBJ2-7	.	TGTGCCAGCAAAGTGCCGGGAGGGCCGTCGGAGCAGTACTTC	CASKVPGGPSEQYF
TRBD2	TRBV5-6	TRBJ2-2	.	TGTGCCGGAAGCGAGCGGAGCGGGGGGAACACCGGGGAGCTGTTTTTT	CAGSERSGGNTGELFF
TRBD1	TRBV11-3	TRBJ2-1	.	TGTGCCAGCAGCTTAGGGGACAGCTCCTACAATGAGCAGTTCTTC	CASSLGDSSYNEQFF
TRBD2	TRBV5-1	TRBJ2-7	.	TGCGCCAGCAGCTTGGTGGGGGCTAGCGGGAGAAGACAGGGTTTCCACGAGCAGTACTTC	CASSLVGASGRRQGFHEQYF
.	TRBV19	TRBJ1-6	once	TGTGCCAGTACCATCAGTAATAATTCACCCCTCCACTTT	CASTISNNSPLHF
.	TRBV29-1	TRBJ1-2	.	TGCAGCGTTGAATACTACCTAGGGGGTATCTATGGCTACACCTTC	CSVEYYLGGIYGYTF